These 9 T cell receptor beta chains were sequenced from one sample in a study of graft-versus-host responses after intestinal transplantation. No cognate antigen is known for these TCRs. Generated by immunoSEQ multiplex PCR, the TCRdb table keeps only in-frame clones and is missing some. The table records about 150,000 clones, 85% to 95% of them present only once. Source: unstimulated CD4+ T cells sorted from spleen or lymph node cells, taken before intestinal transplant. The origin of the receptors is a human donor who received an intestinal transplant.

The chain carries TRBV5-6 and TRBJ2-2, with a tentative D call TRBD2 (5 bases). CDR1 and CDR2 from the germline V gene are SGHDT and YYEEEE. V was pared by 3 bases and J by 3 bases, with 15 bases between. The CDR3 sequence is 16 residues long. The CDR3 sequence is CASSSPRAGDTGELFF. The DNA for the CDR3 is TGTGCCAGCAGCTCACCAAGGGCCGGGGACACCGGGGAGCTGTTTTTT.

Points on this clone: This specimen includes other DNA sequences encoding the same CDR3. V and J are TRBV28 and TRBJ2-5; D not resolved. V lost 6 bases to trimming and J lost 4 bases, with 3 bases between them. CDR3 length: 10 residues. Germline V gene lookup returns CDR1 MDHEN and CDR2 SYDVKM. The CDR3 DNA reads as TGTGCCAGCAGCTTAGAGACCCAGTACTTC. Protein: CASSLETQYF.

J is TRBJ2-2 and V is TRBV30, with 7 bases aligning to TRBD2. Germline-derived CDR1 and CDR2 are GTSNPN and SVGIG (reference sequence). This CDR3 is built from 15 residues. Losses at the gene ends were 1 base for V and 3 bases for J; bases not matched to a gene: 5. As DNA, the CDR3 is TGTGCCTGGAGTGACGGGAGGAAGGACACCGGGGAGCTGTTTTTT. This sequence encodes CAWSDGRKDTGELFF.

This clone has a single count. This chain links TRBV27 with TRBJ1-2, with D maybe TRBD1 (5 bases). Germline V gives CDR1 MNHEY, CDR2 SMNVEV (reference sequence). V dropped 6 bases and J dropped 6 bases, with 17 bases sitting between them. This CDR3 has 14 amino acids. The CDR3 here is CASRPHSGLHGYTF. DNA for the CDR3: TGTGCCAGCAGACCCCACTCAGGGTTGCATGGCTACACCTTC.

This clone was counted once. V usage is TRBV30 and J usage is TRBJ1-5; tentative D call: TRBD1 (5 bases). The CDR3 is 14 amino acids. Germline V gene lookup returns CDR1 GTSNPN and CDR2 SVGIG (reference sequence). Trimming cost V 3 bases and J 4 bases, with 13 bases left between them. The CDR3 nucleotides are TGTGCCTGGAGCTTGGGGGGTGGGAATCAGCCCCAGCATTTT. Translated, it gives CAWSLGGGNQPQHF.

The V and J genes are TRBV2 and TRBJ2-4, with D possibly called TRBD1 or TRBD2 (5 bases each). V was shortened by 4 bases and J by 0 bases, with 13 bases between the two germline ends. CDR3 length: 16 residues. CDR1 SNHLY and CDR2 FYNNEI come from the germline V gene. The CDR3 DNA reads as TGTGCCAGCAGTGTTGAGGGGAGATTAGCCAAAAACATTCAGTACTTC. Protein product: CASSVEGRLAKNIQYF.

The chain links TRBV27 to TRBJ2-2; no firm D call. Trimming cost V 1 base and J 6 bases, with 3 bases left between them. Germline CDR1 is MNHEY and CDR2 is SMNVEV (reference sequence). This CDR3 has 12 amino acids. CDR3 amino acids: CASSLYPGELFF. For the CDR3, the DNA is TGTGCCAGCAGTTTATATCCCGGGGAGCTGTTTTTT.

J is TRBJ1-4 and V is TRBV11-2, with D possibly TRBD1 on 5 matching bases. The CDR3 extends over 16 amino acids. The V end lost 1 base, the J end lost 8 bases, and 17 bases lay between the germline ends. The V gene's germline CDR1 is SGHAT and CDR2 FQNNGV. The CDR3 DNA sequence: TGTGCCAGCAGCTTAGTCGTGGGACGCCTAGGGGAAAAACTGTTTTTT. It translates to CASSLVVGRLGEKLFF.

The V call is TRBV29-1, the J call TRBJ2-2; TRBD1 is a possible D gene (6 bases). The CDR3 loop spans 13 amino acids. Per germline, CDR1 SQVTM and CDR2 ANQGSEA. With 6 bases removed from V and 4 bases from J, the gap between germline ends came to 12 bases. CDR3 sequence (DNA): TGCAGCGTGACAGGTTTGGGCACCGGGGAGCTGTTTTTT. It codes for CSVTGLGTGELFF.